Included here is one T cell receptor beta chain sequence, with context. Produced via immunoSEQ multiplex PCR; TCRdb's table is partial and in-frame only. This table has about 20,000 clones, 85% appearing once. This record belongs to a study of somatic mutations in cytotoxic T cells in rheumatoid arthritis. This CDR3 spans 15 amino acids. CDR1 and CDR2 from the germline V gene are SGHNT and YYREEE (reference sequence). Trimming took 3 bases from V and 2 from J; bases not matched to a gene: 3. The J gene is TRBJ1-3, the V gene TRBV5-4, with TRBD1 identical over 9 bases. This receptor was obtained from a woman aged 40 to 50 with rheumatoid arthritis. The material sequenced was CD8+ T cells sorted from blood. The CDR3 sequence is CASSWGQGTGNTIYF. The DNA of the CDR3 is TGTGCCAGCAGCTGGGGACAGGGCACTGGAAACACCATATATTTT.